This T cell receptor beta chain appears in the sequencing data of a study of neurological immune-mediated disorders. From germline, CDR1 is LGHNA and CDR2 YSLEER. This CDR3 region has 17 residues. V lost 2 bases to trimming and J lost 3 bases; unmatched junction nucleotides: 7. TCRdb re-analysed the 5' RACE reads in MiXCR, keeping a single row per CDR3 protein. The repertoire holds approximately 68,000 distinct CDR3 sequences, 4.5% to 6% seen once, with about 2% in the top ten. This sequence joins TRBV4-3 and TRBJ2-7; 13 positions match TRBD2. This receptor was obtained from a woman in her seventies with multiple sclerosis. Sequencing used PBMCs. CDR3 residues: CASSQTNWTSGSYEQYF. The DNA of the CDR3 is TGCGCCAGCAGCCAAACAAATTGGACTAGCGGGAGCTACGAGCAGTACTTC.